This T cell receptor (beta chain) is from a study of post-analysis software for immune sequencing data. Study as a whole: Included courses were relapsing-remitting and secondary progressive multiple sclerosis; progressive-relapsing multiple sclerosis was also included. Study conclusions and caveats: Those samples that were prepared in the same batch co-clustered strongly by F measure. Patients carried four or five TRBV segments more frequently than controls did, and TRBV5-6, TRBV5-1 and TRBV20-1 were among them. Comparison with controls showed significantly lower normalized Chao1 diversity in multiple sclerosis patients.

TCR beta libraries were prepared from cDNA with unique molecular identifiers. The T cell input of 1 to 10 million gave approximately 460,000 cDNA molecules. A single record per CDR3 protein comes from TCRdb applying MiXCR to the PCR reads. The sample shows under 900,000 distinct CDR3 sequences, roughly half of them seen only once. This clonotype was observed a handful of times. Antigen: not known. CDR1 and CDR2 from the germline V gene are MNHEY and SMNVEV (reference sequence). This CDR3 spans 14 amino acids. Trimming took 7 bases from V and 0 from J, leaving 12 bases between them. The sequenced material came from blood. The sequence came from a girl aged 10 to 17 with multiple sclerosis. The rearrangement uses TRBV27 and TRBJ1-1; D is undetermined. CDR3 amino acids: CASTADNLNTEAFF. The CDR3, as DNA: TGTGCCAGCACGGCAGACAACTTGAACACTGAAGCTTTCTTT.